Listed below are T cell receptor beta chains from one sample, sequenced in a study of CD8+ T cells in alopecia areata. Measured with immunoSEQ multiplex PCR; TCRdb has only the in-frame clones, and not every one. The data contain around 150,000 clones, about 60% of them singletons. Sequenced: CD4+ T cells sorted from blood. The receptors come from a human donor in good health. Both conserved end residues are part of each CDR3. A D gene is named only where the DNA matches it firmly. Rows may omit the clone size; those that give it use once, few, many or a size class.

size,D,V,J,CDR3,DNA
few,TRBD2,TRBV30,TRBJ2-5,CAWSQGTSGRGKTQYF,TGTGCCTGGAGCCAAGGGACTAGCGGGAGGGGAAAGACCCAGTACTTC
.,TRBD2,TRBV15,TRBJ2-3,CATSRLAIAGVQDTQYF,TGTGCCACCAGCAGACTTGCGATAGCGGGAGTACAAGATACGCAGTATTTT
.,.,TRBV29-1,TRBJ1-1,CSVEEPPLNTEAFF,TGCAGCGTTGAAGAACCCCCTCTGAACACTGAAGCTTTCTTT
.,.,TRBV28,TRBJ2-7,CASSSPTESGSYEQYF,TGTGCCAGCAGCTCACCCACGGAGTCGGGCTCCTACGAGCAGTACTTC
.,.,TRBV5-4,TRBJ1-2,CASSPRRETYGYTF,TGTGCCAGCAGCCCTCGACGGGAAACATATGGCTACACCTTC
few,TRBD1,TRBV5-6,TRBJ1-3,CASSLTGGSGNTIYF,TGTGCCAGCAGCTTGACAGGGGGCTCTGGAAACACCATATATTTT
.,.,TRBV5-1,TRBJ2-7,CASSSSDSPYEQYF,TGCGCCAGCAGCTCCTCCGACTCCCCCTACGAGCAGTACTTC
.,TRBD2,TRBV29-1,TRBJ2-5,CSVARQRGLETQYF,TGCAGCGTTGCCCGACAGCGGGGCTTAGAGACCCAGTACTTC
.,.,TRBV2,TRBJ1-4,CASSLSRKLFF,TGTGCCAGCAGCCTCTCGAGAAAACTGTTTTTT
.,TRBD2,TRBV4-2,TRBJ2-7,CASSQDALADYEQYF,TGTGCCAGCAGCCAAGATGCCCTAGCGGACTACGAGCAGTACTTC
.,.,TRBV18,TRBJ2-5,CASSPEFRETQYF,TGTGCCAGCTCACCAGAGTTTAGAGAGACCCAGTACTTC
few,.,TRBV21-1,TRBJ2-3,CASSNSGTLGADTQYF,TGTGCCAGCAGCAATTCCGGGACACTGGGTGCAGATACGCAGTATTTT
.,.,TRBV11-2,TRBJ1-2,CASMALQGTPGYTF,TGTGCCAGCATGGCTCTCCAGGGGACTCCTGGCTACACCTTC
.,TRBD2,TRBV5-1,TRBJ2-3,CASGLAGGITDTQYF,TGCGCCAGCGGCTTAGCGGGAGGGATCACAGATACGCAGTATTTT